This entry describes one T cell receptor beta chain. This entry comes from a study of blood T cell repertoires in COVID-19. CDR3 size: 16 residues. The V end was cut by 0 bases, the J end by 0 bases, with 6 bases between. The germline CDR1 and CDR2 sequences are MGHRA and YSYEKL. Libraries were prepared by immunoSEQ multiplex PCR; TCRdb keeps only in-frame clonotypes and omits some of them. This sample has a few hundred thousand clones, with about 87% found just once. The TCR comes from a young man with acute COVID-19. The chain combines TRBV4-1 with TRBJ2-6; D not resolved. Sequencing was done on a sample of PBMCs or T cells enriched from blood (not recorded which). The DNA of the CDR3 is TGCGCCAGCAGCCAAGAATCATTCTCTGGGGCCAACGTCCTGACTTTC. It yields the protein CASSQESFSGANVLTF.